Given below is one TCR beta chain in context. No antigen is known for it. All of the isolated RNA was reverse transcribed, so expressed TCRB transcripts were sequenced. Naive, central memory and regulatory T cell samples averaged roughly 3.6 million immunoSEQ reads each. Using immunoSEQ multiplex PCR, the repertoire was profiled, and TCRdb retains in-frame clones only, with some absent. The repertoire holds 680,000 or so clones, with roughly 13% as singletons. Blood was collected once per donor into heparin, averaging approximately 0.11 L. This sample was included in a study of beta chain features in type 1 diabetes. Germline CDR1 is SGHTA and CDR2 is FQGTGA. The CDR3 is made up of 16 amino acids. Between the trimmed V and J ends, which lost 5 bases and 5 bases, there was a span of 21 bases. Study results and limitations: Diminished insertions and augmented deletions at VDJ junctions characterized type 1 diabetes patients. In every one of the four CD4+ subsets, TCRB CDR3s were moderately but significantly shorter in Type 1 diabetes patients.

The clonotype comes from a young man with type 1 diabetes. The chain uses TRBV7-3 and TRBJ1-2, with TRBD1 as a possible D gene (5 bases). Sequencing was performed on naive CD4+ T cells from blood. CDR3 nucleotides: TGTGCCAGCAGCCCGGTTGCGGGACCCTCCTGGTATGGCTACACCTTC. Translated: CASSPVAGPSWYGYTF. The complete variable domain, with remaining parts taken from reference TRBV7-3 and TRBJ1-2, reads GAGVSQTPSNKVTEKGKYVELRCDPISGHTALYWYRQSLGQGPEFLIYFQGTGAADDSGLPNDRFFAVRPEGSVSTLKIQRTERGDSAVYLCASSPVAGPSWYGYTFGSGTRLTVV.